The 16 T cell receptor beta chains below come from one sample, sequenced in a study of cytomegalovirus exposure and HLA in healthy donors. 60 Vbeta and 13 Jbeta primers were used in PCR. The assay was immunoSEQ multiplex PCR, and TCRdb's table has in-frame clones only and misses some. This sample has about 150,000 clones; about 72% occur once, and the top ten carry over 2%. Specimen: PBMCs. The origin of the receptors is a man between 35 and 55 years old in good health and CMV-seronegative.

This chain links TRBV7-2 with TRBJ2-2, with D possibly TRBD2 on 6 matching bases. This CDR3 region has 16 residues. Germline CDR1 and CDR2: SGHTA and FQGNSA. V lost 1 base to trimming and J lost 1 base, with 10 bases between them. CDR3 in amino acids: CASSLGPRENTGELFF. The CDR3 DNA sequence: TGTGCCAGCAGCTTAGGTCCGCGGGAGAACACCGGGGAGCTGTTTTTT.

This clone was detected a few times. V and J are TRBV6-5 and TRBJ1-1; the match to TRBD1 covers 8 bases. CDR1 and CDR2 (germline): MNHEY, SVGAGI. Germline trimming cut 6 bases from V and 6 bases from J; bases unmatched to any gene: 9. The CDR3 has 14 amino acids. CDR3 amino acids: CASSLDREVAEAFF. The CDR3 DNA reads TGTGCCAGCAGCCTGGACAGGGAAGTCGCTGAAGCTTTCTTT.

The V call is TRBV6-5, the J call TRBJ1-2; possible D gene TRBD1, 5 bases. The V end lost 11 bases, the J end lost 4 bases, and 23 bases lay between the germline ends. The CDR3 covers 15 residues. Per the germline V gene, CDR1 is MNHEY and CDR2 is SVGAGI. CDR3 region: CAVAGGGRFSYGYTF. In DNA, the CDR3 is TGTGCCGTCGCCGGGGGGGGTCGTTTCTCCTATGGCTACACCTTC.

The chain has TRBV5-1 and TRBJ2-7, with a possible D match to TRBD2 (6 bases). V gave up 0 bases and J gave up 5 bases, with 21 bases separating them. The CDR3 extends over 17 amino acids. Looked up from germline, CDR1 is SGHRS and CDR2 is YFSETQ. The CDR3 sequence: CASSLAGGRGRLHEQYF. The CDR3, as DNA: TGCGCCAGCAGCTTGGCCGGAGGGCGGGGCCGCCTCCACGAGCAGTACTTC.

This chain uses TRBV4-3 with TRBJ2-6; D is possibly TRBD1 (6 bases). The V gene's germline CDR1 is LGHNA and CDR2 YSLEER. The germline V and J ends were trimmed by 0 bases and 1 base, with 7 bases remaining between them. This CDR3 has 16 amino acids. CDR3 sequence (DNA): TGCGCCAGCAGCCAAGATGGGACATCTGGGGCCAACGTCCTGACTTTC. Its protein is CASSQDGTSGANVLTF.

V and J are TRBV27 and TRBJ1-6; no reliable D call. Germline V gene lookup returns CDR1 MNHEY and CDR2 SMNVEV (reference sequence). The CDR3 totals 15 residues. Trimming left V 6 bases short and J 0 bases short, with 9 bases between. The CDR3 region has the DNA TGTGCCAGCAGACGGTTTAGCTCCTATAATTCACCCCTCCACTTT. This sequence encodes CASRRFSSYNSPLHF.

V is TRBV11-2 and J is TRBJ2-6; tentatively, D is TRBD1 (5 bases). V lost 6 bases to trimming and J lost 4 bases, with 13 bases between them. CDR3 length equals 15 residues. The germline gives CDR1 SGHAT, CDR2 FQNNGV. The CDR3 sequence: CASSRSRAGANVLTF. In DNA, the CDR3 is TGTGCCAGCAGTCGATCCAGGGCCGGGGCCAACGTCCTGACTTTC. Full variable domain (rest looked up from reference TRBV11-2 and TRBJ2-6): EAGVAQSPRYKIIEKRQSVAFWCNPISGHATLYWYQQILGQGPKLLIQFQNNGVVDDSQLPKDRFSAERLKGVDSTLKIQPAKLEDSAVYLCASSRSRAGANVLTFGAGSRLTVL.

As to this clone: Its ends do not fully match the called genes, so a read error is possible. V gene TRBV6-1 combines with J gene TRBJ2-1; 8 nucleotides agree with TRBD2. Germline CDR1 reads MNHNS; CDR2 reads SASEGT. This CDR3 region has 12 residues. DNA for the CDR3: TGCCCGGGGGGGGCACCTGGCAATGAGCAGTTCTTC. Its protein product is CPGGAPGNEQFF.

The CDR3 region has the DNA TGTGCCAGCAGCTGGATCCTAAGCGGGAGTGATACGCAGTATTTT. This gives the protein CASSWILSGSDTQYF. This rearrangement joins TRBV7-2 to TRBJ2-3; 8 bases map to TRBD2. Germline CDR1 reads SGHTA; CDR2 reads FQGNSA. The V segment lost 4 bases and the J segment 6 bases; nucleotides outside the gene matches: 9. This CDR3 region has 15 residues.

CDR3 sequence reads: CASSLSDNQPQHF. CDR3 sequence (DNA): TGTGCCAGCAGCCTCAGTGACAATCAGCCCCAGCATTTT. The chain links TRBV7-6 to TRBJ1-5, with D uncertain. Between the trimmed V and J ends, which lost 5 bases and 3 bases, there was a span of 8 bases. Per the germline V gene, CDR1 is SGHVS and CDR2 is FNYEAQ. The CDR3 consists of 13 residues.

The V call is TRBV10-3, the J call TRBJ2-7; 9 bases are shared with TRBD2. The V gene's germline CDR1 is ENHRY and CDR2 SYGVKD. This CDR3 is built from 13 residues. V was pared by 8 bases and J by 2 bases, with 4 bases of the junction left unmatched. CDR3 DNA sequence: TGTGCCATCCGGACTAGCGAAGCCTACGAGCAGTACTTC. It yields the protein CAIRTSEAYEQYF.

Of note for this clone: One end of the junction is discordant with germline, which a read error may explain. The genes are TRBV30 and TRBJ2-1, with D possibly matching TRBD2 (5 bases). The CDR3 loop spans 11 amino acids. Germline CDR1 reads GTSNPN; CDR2 reads SVGIG (reference sequence). CDR3 protein: CARSSGGLEFF. As DNA, the CDR3 is TGTGCCAGGAGCAGCGGAGGACTGGAGTTCTTC. Full variable domain (missing parts from reference TRBV30 and TRBJ2-1): SQTIHQWPATLVQPVGSPLSLECTVEGTSNPNLYWYRQAAGRGLQLLFYSVGIGQISSEVPQNLSASRPQDRQFILSSKKLLLSDSGFYLCARSSGGLEFFGPGTRLTVL.

J is TRBJ2-5 and V is TRBV7-6, with 9 bases fitting TRBD1. This CDR3 spans 16 amino acids. Germline lookup yields CDR1 SGHVS and CDR2 FNYEAQ. The V segment lost 6 bases and the J segment 4 bases; nucleotides outside the gene matches: 12. The CDR3 DNA reads TGTGCCAGCAGTCTCACCCGACAGGGGGTAAGAGAGACCCAGTACTTC. Protein sequence: CASSLTRQGVRETQYF.

J is TRBJ1-3 and V is TRBV4-3; the D is unclear. CDR3 length: 15 residues. Germline loops: CDR1 LGHNA, CDR2 YSLEER. With 0 bases removed from V and 7 bases from J, the gap between germline ends came to 13 bases. In DNA form, the CDR3 reads TGCGCCAGCAGCCAAGATTGGGCTACCAGGAACACCATATATTTT. Translating it yields CASSQDWATRNTIYF.

The chain recombines TRBV9 with TRBJ2-1; 8 bases fit TRBD2. This CDR3 contains 16 residues. V was clipped by 4 bases and J by 0 bases; unmatched bases: 6. Per germline, CDR1 SGDLS and CDR2 YYNGEE. CDR3 region: CASSKLAGSSYNEQFF. In nucleotides, the CDR3 is TGTGCCAGCAGCAAGTTAGCGGGGAGCTCCTACAATGAGCAGTTCTTC. Full variable domain (rest looked up from reference TRBV9 and TRBJ2-1): DSGVTQTPKHLITATGQRVTLRCSPRSGDLSVYWYQQSLDQGLQFLIQYYNGEERAKGNILERFSAQQFPDLHSELNLSSLELGDSALYFCASSKLAGSSYNEQFFGPGTRLTVL.

The chain joins TRBV5-6 to TRBJ1-6, with D maybe TRBD1 (5 bases). Between the trimmed V and J ends, which lost 3 bases and 6 bases, there was a span of 16 bases. CDR3 size: 16 residues. Looked up from germline, CDR1 is SGHDT and CDR2 is YYEEEE. The DNA for the CDR3 is TGTGCCAGCAGCTCCAGGGTGCTGGCGGCTAATTCACCCCTCCACTTT. Encoded protein: CASSSRVLAANSPLHF.